This T cell receptor (beta chain) was identified during a study of blood T cell repertoires in COVID-19. The table came from immunoSEQ multiplex PCR; TCRdb's copy has only in-frame clones and leaves some out. The sample lists about 300,000 clones, about nine tenths occurring once. Note on this clone: A much bigger clone sits one base away, suggesting this may be a read error. The sample contains more than one DNA sequence encoding this CDR3.

V gave up 6 bases and J gave up 0 bases, with 4 bases separating them. CDR1 is MNHNY and CDR2 is SVGAGI in the germline V gene (reference sequence). The CDR3 loop spans 12 amino acids. Sequencing was done on a sample of PBMCs or T cells enriched from blood (not recorded which). This receptor was obtained from a woman between 18 and 30 years old who had recovered from COVID-19. This chain connects TRBV6-6 to TRBJ2-3; D not certain. The CDR3 coding sequence is TGTGCCAGCAGCCCTAGCACAGATACGCAGTATTTT. Its protein is CASSPSTDTQYF.